This T cell receptor beta chain was found in a study of CD8+ T cells in alopecia areata. This clone was counted between two and nine times. Genes here carry mouse names. The read terminates 4 residues before the CDR3 end, so the remaining end is supplied by the germline J gene. On the basis of CD4, CD8alpha, NKG2D, NKG2ACE and other markers, pooled cutaneous lymph node cells were sorted. In each case, RNA was isolated and then reverse transcribed into cDNA as the sequencing template. Some clones are missing from TCRdb's copy, which holds only in-frame ones; the method was immunoSEQ multiplex PCR. The sample yields about 270,000 clones, without any singletons. Unmatched junction bases numbered 3, after V lost 1 base and J lost 3 bases. There are 15 residues in the CDR3. Germline assignment: CDR1 NNHNN and CDR2 SYGAGS (reference sequence).

The rearrangement links TRBV13-2 to TRBJ2-1; 8 bases line up with TRBD2. Sequencing used CD4+ T cells sorted from a lymph node. This TCR derives from a C3H/HeJ mouse with alopecia areata. The strain's MHC haplotype is H2-k. This CDR3 reads CASGDRLGTYAEQFF. The DNA read from the CDR3 is TGTGCCAGCGGTGATCGACTGGGGACCTATGCT.